The 15 T cell receptor beta chains reported below all come from one sample, sequenced in a study of shared clonotypes between healthy human individuals. Generated by immunoSEQ multiplex PCR, the TCRdb table keeps only in-frame clones and is missing some. Of about 2.4 million clones listed, 93% are singletons. Sequenced input: naive CD4+ T cells from PBMCs. Subset of the sample: CD45RA+ positively selected. Receptors were obtained from a young man in good health. Some clones in this sample may be carry-over from other donors' samples.

The J gene is TRBJ2-7, the V gene TRBV7-2; D gene ambiguous. Germline CDR1 and CDR2: SGHTA and FQGNSA. This CDR3 contains 14 residues. Trimming took 3 bases from V and 3 from J, leaving 12 bases between them. CDR3 nucleotide sequence: TGTGCCAGCAGCTTCCCTCTCCTTGACTACGAGCAGTACTTC. Translation: CASSFPLLDYEQYF.

V gene TRBV11-2 combines with J gene TRBJ2-7, with D unclear. CDR1 SGHAT and CDR2 FQNNGV come from the germline V gene. The CDR3 consists of 13 residues. Trimming took 5 bases from V and 4 from J, leaving 12 bases between them. The CDR3 protein is CASSPLYPYEQYF. The CDR3 DNA follows: TGTGCCAGCAGCCCCCTCTACCCATACGAGCAGTACTTC.

This clone appeared once. The chain links TRBV19 to TRBJ2-7; TRBD1 aligns across 7 bases. Trimming cost V 5 bases and J 1 base; bases outside gene matches: 5. This CDR3 has 14 amino acids. Germline CDR1 reads LNHDA; CDR2 reads SQIVND (reference sequence). This CDR3 is CASSPSDRSYEQYF. DNA for the CDR3: TGTGCCAGTAGTCCCTCGGACAGGTCCTACGAGCAGTACTTC.

The chain has TRBV28 and TRBJ2-7; D call uncertain. Trimming cost V 5 bases and J 3 bases, with 11 bases left between them. There are 13 residues in the CDR3. Per the germline V gene, CDR1 is MDHEN and CDR2 is SYDVKM. The CDR3 DNA sequence: TGTGCCAGCAGTAGGGTCATGAACTACGAGCAGTACTTC. Translating gives CASSRVMNYEQYF.

CDR3 sequence reads: CAISELPGGGTDTQYF. CDR3 bases: TGTGCCATCAGTGAGCTCCCGGGGGGCGGCACAGATACGCAGTATTTT. The chain joins TRBV10-3 to TRBJ2-3; weak D call: TRBD2 (7 bases). V lost 2 bases and J lost 1, with 13 bases in between. This CDR3 comprises 16 residues. The germline gives CDR1 ENHRY, CDR2 SYGVKD.

This chain links TRBV9 with TRBJ1-2, with TRBD1 as a possible D gene (5 bases). Germline V gene sequence: CDR1 SGDLS, CDR2 YYNGEE. This CDR3 comprises 15 residues. V dropped 0 bases and J dropped 5 bases, with 14 bases sitting between them. In nucleotides, the CDR3 is TGTGCCAGCAGCGTAGGAGCAAGCCGGGGGTATGGCTACACCTTC. Protein sequence: CASSVGASRGYGYTF.

J is TRBJ2-3 and V is TRBV5-6; D remains ambiguous. The CDR3 covers 16 residues. Trimming cost V 6 bases and J 2 bases, with 19 bases left between them. The germline gives CDR1 SGHDT, CDR2 YYEEEE. The chain's CDR3 is CASTSRRAGYTDTQYF. CDR3 nucleotides: TGTGCCAGCACCTCGCGAAGGGCAGGATACACAGATACGCAGTATTTT.

Turning to this clone: Additional DNA sequences in this sample encode the identical CDR3. The chain uses TRBV7-9 and TRBJ2-7; TRBD2 might be the D (6 bases). Trimming took off 2 bases at V and 1 base at J, with 9 bases between the two ends. Per germline, CDR1 SEHNR and CDR2 FQNEAQ (reference sequence). CDR3 size: 14 residues. DNA for the CDR3: TGTGCCAGCAGCTTATCCGGGAGTTCCTACGAGCAGTACTTC. Encoded protein: CASSLSGSSYEQYF.

This chain uses TRBV7-9 with TRBJ2-1; 13 bases align to TRBD2. Trimming took 6 bases from V and 8 from J; bases not matched to a gene: 7. Germline V lookup: CDR1 SEHNR, CDR2 FQNEAQ (reference sequence). This CDR3 has 15 amino acids. CDR3 in DNA: TGTGCCAGCAGTCGGACTAGCGGGAGTACAGATGAGCAGTTCTTC. Translating it yields CASSRTSGSTDEQFF. Full variable domain (outside the CDR3, taken from reference TRBV7-9 and TRBJ2-1): DTGVSQNPRHKITKRGQNVTFRCDPISEHNRLYWYRQTLGQGPEFLTYFQNEAQLEKSRLLSDRFSAERPKGSFSTLEIQRTEQGDSAMYLCASSRTSGSTDEQFFGPGTRLTVL.

The chain employs TRBV5-1 and TRBJ2-2, with D perhaps TRBD1 (6 bases). Trimming cost V 3 bases and J 6 bases, with 15 bases left between them. Per the germline V gene, CDR1 is SGHRS and CDR2 is YFSETQ. CDR3 length: 15 amino acids. This CDR3 reads CASSSLTGKPGELFF. The CDR3 DNA reads TGCGCCAGCAGCTCGCTAACAGGGAAGCCCGGGGAGCTGTTTTTT.

This clone showed up just a few times. The same CDR3 is also encoded by other DNA sequences in this sample. V gene TRBV20-1 combines with J gene TRBJ1-1; D not certain. The ends were cut back, 0 bases at V and 8 bases at J, with 7 bases in the middle. Germline-derived CDR1 and CDR2 are DFQATT and SNEGSKA (reference sequence). The CDR3 contains 11 residues. Written as DNA, the CDR3 is TGCAGTGCTAGAGATCCGGAAGAAGCTTTCTTT. It is translated as CSARDPEEAFF.

V usage is TRBV6-5 and J usage is TRBJ2-5; D gene ambiguous. Germline V CDR1 and CDR2: MNHEY, SVGAGI. V lost 2 bases, J lost 4 bases, and 11 bases lay in between. The CDR3 sequence is 14 residues long. The DNA for the CDR3 is TGTGCCAGCAGTTACGGAAGGGTAGGAGAGACCCAGTACTTC. Protein product: CASSYGRVGETQYF.

As for this clone: The sample has other DNA sequences that encode this CDR3 too. The chain couples TRBV28 to TRBJ2-7; TRBD1 agrees at 8 bases. The trim removed 8 bases at V and 2 bases at J, leaving 5 bases unmatched. The germline V gene encodes CDR1 MDHEN and CDR2 SYDVKM. This CDR3 contains 13 residues. The CDR3 loop reads CASRGTGPYEQYF. DNA of the CDR3: TGTGCCAGCCGCGGGACAGGACCCTACGAGCAGTACTTC.

The CDR3, as DNA: TGCGCCAGCACCCTATTTCAGAATTCCAATGAGCAGTTCTTC. Translated: CASTLFQNSNEQFF. The V gene is TRBV5-1, the J gene TRBJ2-1; no clear D. CDR1 and CDR2 (germline): SGHRS, YFSETQ. Trimming removed 6 bases from V and 6 bases from J, with 16 bases in between. The length of the CDR3 is 14 residues.

To note about this clone: The sample contains more than one DNA sequence encoding this CDR3. This chain joins TRBV4-3 and TRBJ2-7, with TRBD2 matching 9 bases. V shed 1 base, J shed 3 bases, and the junction held 7 bases outside the gene matches. The CDR3 length is 16 residues. The germline CDR1 and CDR2 sequences are LGHNA and YSLEER. The CDR3 spells CASSQGGGSGSYEQYF. The DNA of the CDR3 is TGCGCCAGCAGCCAAGGGGGGGGTAGCGGGAGCTACGAGCAGTACTTC.